The present T cell receptor beta chain was sequenced within a study of cytomegalovirus exposure and HLA in healthy donors. Notes on the study in general: In an earlier analysis, most TCR beta V segments were productive about 87% or about 30% of the time. Follow-up analysis later connected one missense variant in DCLRE1C with trimming of TCR beta V- and J-genes.

Trimming cost V 2 bases and J 3 bases; bases outside gene matches: 8. Germline V gene sequence: CDR1 PRHDT, CDR2 FYEKMQ (reference sequence). This CDR3 comprises 16 residues. A note on this clone: What it binds is unknown.

The PCR made use of 60 Vbeta and 13 Jbeta primers. Some clones are missing from TCRdb's copy, which holds only in-frame ones; the method was immunoSEQ multiplex PCR. The sample has approximately 110,000 clones, roughly 71% seen once. The rearrangement links TRBV13 to TRBJ2-3, with 7 bases that match TRBD2. This clonotype originated in a man aged 40-49 years in good health and CMV-seropositive. Specimen: PBMCs. The CDR3 DNA reads TGTGCCAGCAGCTTAAATCCTGCGGGAGTAACAGATACGCAGTATTTT. Translated: CASSLNPAGVTDTQYF. The whole variable domain, remainder taken from reference TRBV13 and TRBJ2-3, is AAGVIQSPRHLIKEKRETATLKCYPIPRHDTVYWYQQGPGQDPQFLISFYEKMQSDKGSIPDRFSAQQFSDYHSELNMSSLELGDSALYFCASSLNPAGVTDTQYFGPGTRLTVL.